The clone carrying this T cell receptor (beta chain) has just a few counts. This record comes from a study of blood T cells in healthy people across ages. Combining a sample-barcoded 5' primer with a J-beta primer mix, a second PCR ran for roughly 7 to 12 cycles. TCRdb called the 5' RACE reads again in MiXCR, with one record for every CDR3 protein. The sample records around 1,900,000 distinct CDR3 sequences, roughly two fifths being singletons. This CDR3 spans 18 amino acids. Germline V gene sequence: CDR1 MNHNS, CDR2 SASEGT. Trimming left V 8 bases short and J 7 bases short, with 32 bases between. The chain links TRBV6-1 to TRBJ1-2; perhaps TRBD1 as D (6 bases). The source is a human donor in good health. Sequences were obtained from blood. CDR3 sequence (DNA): TGTGCCAGCTCCTTTAGCGGAGGCCGGCAGGGGATGCGGCGTGGCTACACCTTC. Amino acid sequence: CASSFSGGRQGMRRGYTF.